This TCR beta chain was recorded in a study of blood T cell repertoires in COVID-19. Germline V gene sequence: CDR1 MDHEN, CDR2 SYDVKM. The CDR3 is 12 residues long. V was pared by 7 bases and J by 4 bases, with 10 bases between. Data came from immunoSEQ multiplex PCR; TCRdb stores just in-frame clones and leaves some out. The table has 150,000 or so clones, under 85% seen once. Only one count was recorded for this clone. This chain connects TRBV28 to TRBJ1-1, with D uncertain. Sequences were obtained from peripheral blood. The receptor was derived from a man in his 70s who had recovered from COVID-19. The CDR3 region is CASTAGGTEAFF. DNA for the CDR3: TGTGCCAGCACGGCGGGAGGCACTGAAGCTTTCTTT.